Shown below are 8 T cell receptor beta chains from a single sample sequenced in a study of regulatory T cells in long-lasting Graves disease (dated by TCRdb to the early 2020s). Library creation used multiplex PCR. The sequencer was an Illumina HiSeq 4000. To build TCR beta libraries, CDR3 regions were amplified by Arm-PCR using iRepertoire HTBI primers. TCRdb reanalyzed the raw reads on its own, using fastp at Q25 for trimming and MiXCR for clone calling, and kept in-frame beta chains. Entries are consolidated by CDR3 protein sequence, retaining the most common genes and DNA. The sample table lists approximately 470,000 distinct CDR3 sequences, around 16% of them with a count of one. The ten largest clones take up more than 9% of the sample. The time point label on this specimen signifies: newly diagnosed GD, antithyroid drugs for less than 3 months. For both TCR sequencing and RNA sequencing, RNA was extracted from PBMCs in TRIzol.

These records were also assigned to another study, of T cells in Graves' hyperthyroidism and ophthalmopathy.

This sample comprised peripheral blood mononuclear cells (PBMCs), obtained at new diagnosis, from a patient treated with antithyroid drugs. The receptor set was obtained from a man between 35 and 55 years old with Graves disease. Donor details come from another sample of the same person, matched by shared clones.

At least ten counts were recorded for this clonotype. The V gene is TRBV28, the J gene TRBJ2-7; TRBD2 matches 9 bases. The junction had 7 bases not matched to a gene; V was cut back by 5 bases and J by 5 bases. The CDR3 loop spans 14 amino acids. Germline lookup yields CDR1 MDHEN and CDR2 SYDVKM. CDR3 in amino acids: CASSPSLAGNEQYF. In DNA, the CDR3 is TGTGCCAGCAGTCCATCCCTAGCGGGAAACGAGCAGTACTTC.

This chain uses TRBV27 with TRBJ2-5, with D possibly being TRBD1 (5 bases). Trimming stripped 0 bases from V and 5 bases from J, with 10 bases between. Germline CDR1 MNHEY, CDR2 SMNVEV (reference sequence). This CDR3 contains 14 residues. CDR3 region: CASSLSAGRETQYF. CDR3 coding DNA: TGTGCCAGCAGTTTATCGGCAGGGCGGGAGACCCAGTACTTC.

This clonotype was seen a few times. The V gene is TRBV15, the J gene TRBJ2-7; 8 nucleotides align to TRBD1. The CDR3 has 14 residues. V shed 5 bases and J 4 bases; nucleotides not matched to a gene: 7. Germline values: CDR1 LNHNV, CDR2 YYDKDF (reference sequence). The CDR3 DNA reads TGTGCCACCAGCCAGACACAGGGGGATTACGAGCAGTACTTC. Its protein product is CATSQTQGDYEQYF.

This clonotype was observed many times. This chain uses TRBV11-3 with TRBJ1-1; TRBD1 is a possible D gene (6 bases). The CDR3 is 14 amino acids. Looked up from germline, CDR1 is SGHNT and CDR2 is YENEEA. The germline V and J ends were trimmed by 1 base and 1 base, with 7 bases remaining between them. CDR3 region: CASSLGQENTEAFF. In DNA form, the CDR3 reads TGTGCCAGCAGCTTAGGACAGGAGAACACTGAAGCTTTCTTT.

In DNA form, the CDR3 reads TGCAGTGCAACGGGTGGATATGGCTACACCTTC. Translation: CSATGGYGYTF. The chain joins TRBV20-1 to TRBJ1-2; D unclear. The germline V gene has CDR1 DFQATT and CDR2 SNEGSKA (reference sequence). This CDR3 comprises 11 residues. V dropped 6 bases and J dropped 5 bases, with 10 bases sitting between them.

A few counts support this clonotype. The V call is TRBV25-1, the J call TRBJ2-3; D gene unclear. The last part of the DNA fits TRBJ2-5 better; the J call may be wrong. The CDR3 length is 15 residues. Germline V gives CDR1 MGHDK, CDR2 SYGVNS. CDR3 residues: CASSEFTPPRATQYF. As DNA, the CDR3 is TGTGCCAGCAGTGAATTCACCCCACCCCGTGCGACCCAGTACTTC.

This clonotype was seen only a few times. The V and J genes are TRBV7-9 and TRBJ1-6; possible D gene TRBD1, 6 bases. Trimming pared 4 bases from V and 6 bases from J, leaving 10 bases between. CDR1 and CDR2 (germline): SEHNR, FQNEAQ (reference sequence). This CDR3 has 14 amino acids. The CDR3 region is CASSWGARNSPLHF. CDR3 coding DNA: TGTGCCAGCAGCTGGGGGGCGCGTAATTCACCCCTCCACTTT.

The chain has TRBV28 and TRBJ2-7; 15 nucleotides line up with TRBD2. The last part of the DNA fits TRBJ2-3 better; the J call may be wrong. CDR1 and CDR2 from the germline V gene are MDHEN and SYDVKM. The CDR3 contains 16 residues. CDR3 amino acids: CASSFRTSGRVYAQYF. The CDR3 DNA reads TGTGCCAGCAGTTTTCGGACTAGCGGGAGGGTCTATGCGCAGTATTTT.